The rows below give T cell receptor beta chains drawn from one sample of a study of response to subunit inactivated influenza vaccine. TCRdb re-derived calls from the RT-PCR reads in MiXCR, one entry per CDR3 protein. Here the sample spans about 500,000 distinct CDR3 sequences, about 15% being singletons. The sequences come from CD4+ T cells sorted from PBMCs, collected less than 30 months after vaccination. The receptors originated from a man between 50 and 75 years old who received an inactivated influenza vaccine. CDR3s include the opening cysteine and the closing phenylalanine or tryptophan. D genes are given only for firm matches. The size of a clone is reported for some rows only, either as once, few or many, or as a class for expanded clones.

TRBD2 NA TRBJ2-1 TRBV12-3/TRBV12-4 CASSSTSGSNNEQFF TGTGCCAGCAGTTCGACTAGCGGGTCTAACAATGAGCAGTTCTTC
TRBD2 NA TRBJ2-5 TRBV4-2 CASSQAFAGGAGQQETQYF TGTGCCAGCAGCCAAGCATTTGCGGGGGGTGCCGGACAACAAGAGACCCAGTACTTC
NA few TRBJ2-7 TRBV20-1 CSARPPKTTYEQYF TGCAGTGCTAGGCCCCCTAAGACAACCTACGAGCAGTACTTC
NA few TRBJ2-6 TRBV28 CASSRTGANVLTF TGTGCCAGCAGTAGGACTGGGGCCAACGTCCTGACTTTC
TRBD1 NA TRBJ1-1 TRBV20-1 CSARKGASNTEAFF TGCAGTGCTAGAAAGGGGGCATCGAACACTGAAGCTTTCTTT
TRBD1 many TRBJ2-1 TRBV12-3/TRBV12-4 CASSPRQGSYNEQFF TGTGCCAGCAGCCCAAGACAGGGCTCCTACAATGAGCAGTTCTTC
NA few TRBJ2-1 TRBV28 CASSLPHDNEQFF TGTGCCAGCAGTCTCCCCCATGACAATGAGCAGTTCTTC
TRBD2 few TRBJ2-7 TRBV5-5 CASSLAIGAGPSYEQYF TGTGCCAGCAGCTTGGCCATCGGAGCGGGACCCTCCTACGAGCAGTACTTC
NA NA TRBJ2-3 TRBV5-1 CASSFTAADTQYF TGCGCCAGCAGCTTCACTGCGGCAGATACGCAGTATTTT
NA NA TRBJ1-1 TRBV20-1 CSAKRGQHLSEAFF TGCAGTGCGAAGCGAGGACAGCACCTGTCTGAAGCTTTCTTT
TRBD2 NA TRBJ2-3 TRBV20-1 CSARGLAGPRDTQYF TGCAGTGCTCGTGGACTAGCGGGACCGAGAGATACGCAGTATTTT
NA few TRBJ1-2 TRBV10-3 CAIRQGTSFLGYTF TGTGCCATCAGACAGGGTACGAGCTTCCTTGGCTACACCTTC
TRBD2 few TRBJ2-2 TRBV7-6 CASSLGTSGNTGELFF TGTGCCAGCAGCTTAGGGACTAGCGGGAACACCGGGGAGCTGTTTTTT
NA NA TRBJ2-5 TRBV3-1 CASSRQVGETQYF TGTGCCAGCAGTCGTCAGGTAGGAGAGACCCAGTACTTC
NA few TRBJ2-5 TRBV5-1 CASSLGTGNQETQYF TGCGCCAGCAGCTTGGGGACTGGAAACCAAGAGACCCAGTACTTC
TRBD1 NA TRBJ2-7 TRBV5-1 CASSRDRGATYEQYF TGCGCCAGCAGCCGTGACAGGGGAGCGACCTACGAGCAGTACTTC
NA few TRBJ1-5 TRBV20-1 CSAREQYGRSNQPQHF TGCAGTGCTAGAGAGCAGTACGGCAGAAGCAATCAGCCCCAGCATTTT
NA few TRBJ1-6 TRBV4-3 CASNTGSSYNSPLHF TGCGCCAGCAACACAGGGAGCTCCTATAATTCACCCCTCCACTTT
TRBD2 many TRBJ2-3 TRBV5-1 CASSVAGTSGTDTQYF TGCGCCAGCAGCGTGGCCGGGACTAGCGGGACAGATACGCAGTATTTT
TRBD2 few TRBJ2-1 TRBV29-1 CSATSGRGHEQFF TGCAGCGCGACTAGCGGGAGGGGGCATGAGCAGTTCTTC
TRBD2 NA TRBJ2-7 TRBV7-2 CASSETSGLYREQYF TGTGCCAGCAGCGAAACTAGCGGTCTCTATCGGGAGCAGTACTTC
TRBD2 NA TRBJ2-1 TRBV12-3/TRBV12-4 CASSLRGVSYNEQFF TGTGCCAGCAGTCTGCGGGGGGTCTCCTACAATGAGCAGTTCTTC
NA NA TRBJ1-6 TRBV5-1 CASSLGAGDPLHF TGCGCCAGCAGCTTGGGGGCAGGGGACCCCCTCCACTTT
NA few TRBJ2-3 TRBV7-2 CASSLAARVTDTQYF TGTGCCAGCAGCTTAGCCGCCAGGGTAACAGATACGCAGTATTTT
NA few TRBJ1-6 TRBV18 CASSPTPLDGNSPLHF TGTGCCAGCTCACCCACTCCGCTAGACGGGAATTCACCCCTCCACTTT
NA NA TRBJ1-5 TRBV6-1 CATRREANQPQHF TGTGCGACACGCAGAGAAGCCAATCAGCCCCAGCATTTT
TRBD2 few TRBJ2-2 TRBV12-3/TRBV12-4 CASSLGRLAGGGELFF TGTGCCAGCAGTTTAGGCAGACTAGCGGGAGGCGGGGAGCTGTTTTTT
TRBD1 NA TRBJ1-4 TRBV28 CASSLPGGGNEKLFF TGTGCCAGCAGTTTACCAGGGGGAGGGAATGAAAAACTGTTTTTT
TRBD1 NA TRBJ2-1 TRBV5-1 CASSGGQADYNEQFF TGCGCCAGCAGCGGGGGACAGGCGGATTACAATGAGCAGTTCTTC
NA few TRBJ1-1 TRBV18 CASSPGQSMNTEAFF TGTGCCAGCTCACCCGGACAGAGCATGAACACTGAAGCTTTCTTT
NA few TRBJ2-1 TRBV12-3/TRBV12-4 CASSLTMREQFF TGTGCCAGCAGCCTGACGATGAGGGAGCAGTTCTTC
TRBD2 NA TRBJ2-5 TRBV28 CASSPHTGTSGQQETQYF TGTGCCAGCAGTCCTCACACCGGGACTAGCGGCCAACAAGAGACCCAGTACTTC
NA few TRBJ2-7 TRBV29-1 CSVVRGPVGEQYF TGCAGCGTTGTGCGGGGGCCGGTGGGGGAGCAGTACTTC
NA NA TRBJ1-1 TRBV30 CAWSPLGQGNTEAFF TGTGCCTGGAGTCCGTTGGGGCAGGGGAACACTGAAGCTTTCTTT
NA few TRBJ1-5 TRBV7-2 CASSLRTEQPQHF TGTGCCAGCAGCTTACGGACAGAACAGCCCCAGCATTTT
NA many TRBJ2-1 TRBV20-1 CSAREATPSSYNEQFF TGCAGTGCTAGAGAGGCTACCCCGAGCTCCTACAATGAGCAGTTCTTC
NA NA TRBJ2-7 TRBV3-1 CASSQAYSYEQYF TGTGCCAGCAGCCAAGCGTACTCCTACGAGCAGTACTTC
NA few TRBJ2-7 TRBV7-4 CASSPRGCEQYF TGTGCCAGCAGCCCCAGGGGCTGCGAGCAGTACTTC
NA NA TRBJ1-1 TRBV20-1 CSARETTANTEAFF TGCAGTGCTAGAGAGACGACAGCGAACACTGAAGCTTTCTTT
TRBD1 NA TRBJ2-7 TRBV10-3 CAISGGQGPYEQYF TGTGCCATCAGTGGGGGACAGGGCCCCTACGAGCAGTACTTC